What follows describes a single T cell receptor beta chain. No antigen is known for it. Per-nucleotide qualities are absent, and no much larger clonotype sits a single base away. This specimen belongs to a study of OX40 agonist ivuxolimab in advanced cancers. Concerning the study at large: Ivuxolimab was a fully human IgG2 agonistic monoclonal antibody targeting the costimulatory receptor OX40 (CD134). Intravenous ivuxolimab was administered to patients every 2 weeks at six dose levels: 0.01, 0.1, 0.3, 1.5, 3 and 10 mg/kg. Of the approximately 54 patients in dose escalation, some 19 had hepatocellular carcinoma, some 15 had melanoma, 9 had renal cell carcinoma and 9 had head and neck cancer. In the dose-escalation cohort, 65% to 85% of patients were male, and the mean age was around 60 years with a range of roughly 23 to 79. Prior anti-PD-1, anti-PD-L1 or anti-CTLA-4 therapy was permitted, and checkpoint inhibitors had been received by about 36% of dose-escalation patients. Partial responses occurred in three dose-escalation patients: two with cutaneous melanoma and one with hepatocellular carcinoma. Peripheral TCRbeta sequencing was intended to test whether TCR sequence diversity was altered and clonal T-cell expansion was caused by ivuxolimab. The paper covers the monotherapy dose-escalation part of the phase I ivuxolimab trial, which included N ≈ 50 patients.

Patients with a history of autoimmune disease or receiving systemic immunosuppression were excluded from the trial. In every dose cohort, peripheral blood was drawn for TCR sequencing at baseline, cycle 4 day 1, and cycle 7 day 1. Samples came from an open-label, multicenter, first-in-human phase I dose-escalation trial of ivuxolimab. Adults with locally advanced or metastatic head and neck squamous cell, hepatocellular, melanoma or renal cell carcinoma were enrolled in the trial. Before TCR sequencing, CD4+ and CD8+ T cells were separately sorted from peripheral blood. To sequence the TCRbeta CDR3 region, genomic DNA was isolated from the sorted cells. TCRbeta CDR3 regions were sequenced using the immunoSEQ Assay. TCRdb carries this immuneACCESS record with in-frame sequences only. Its versions omit some clonotypes, under half of them owing to an unresolved V gene in the studies checked, with the rest unexplained. A total of 50,000 to 65,000 clones appear in this sample, about nine tenths of them only once. Around 25% of the sample is taken by the ten largest.

Study-wide findings and limitations: Low levels of normalized T-cell clonal expansion were also shown by some nonresponding patients. After ivuxolimab, expanded clones were on average more numerous among CD8+ T cells than among CD4+ T cells. In the 0.1-3.0 mg/kg groups, partial responders had among the lowest normalized peripheral clonal expansion, particularly in CD8+ T cells. Antigen specificity was not determined for the clonally expanded peripheral T cells. At doses of 0.1 to 3.0 mg/kg, clonal expansion of both CD4+ and CD8+ blood T cells was observed from baseline to week 6.

This TCR derives from an adult with an advanced solid tumor such as melanoma, head and neck, liver or kidney cancer. Sample: CD4+ or CD8+ T cells sorted from blood, taken in a trial of the OX40 agonist ivuxolimab.

The encoded CDR3 is CASSSSAGLTDTQYF. The sequenced DNA is TGCGCCAGCAGCTCGTCGGCGGGCCTCACAGATACGCAGTATTTT. Recombination joined TRBV5-1 with TRBJ2-3; matching of 5 bases hints at TRBD2 as the D gene. The CDR3 contains 15 residues, cysteine and phenylalanine counted. Only the CDR3 part of the read is kept: 45 bases, read in frame from the first base. The germline V gene sets CDR1 to SGHRS and CDR2 to YFSETQ. V is pared back by 3 bases and J by 2 bases, with 13 bases lying between the germline termini.